A selection of T cell receptor beta chains follows, all from one sample in a study of shared clonotypes between healthy human individuals. Sequenced by immunoSEQ multiplex PCR; TCRdb stores in-frame clones only, minus some. Among over 2 million clones listed, less than 95% were seen once. The sample taken for sequencing was naive CD4+ T cells from PBMCs. Receptor source: a man younger than 30 in good health. Some clones in this sample may be carry-over from other donors' samples. CDR3s include the opening cysteine and the closing phenylalanine or tryptophan. D genes are given only for firm matches. Expanded clones get a size class; other rows say once, few or many, or leave the size out.

J gene,D gene,V gene,clone size,CDR3 protein,CDR3 DNA
TRBJ1-1,TRBD1,TRBV11-2,NA,CASSSPGQGTEAFF,TGTGCCAGCAGCTCTCCGGGACAGGGAACTGAAGCTTTCTTT
TRBJ2-7,TRBD2,TRBV15,NA,CATSRGWIVAGYEQYF,TGTGCCACCAGCAGGGGTTGGATTGTAGCGGGCTACGAGCAGTACTTC
TRBJ1-1,TRBD1,TRBV4-3,few,CASSLRQGRDTEAFF,TGCGCCAGCAGCCTTAGACAGGGGAGGGACACTGAAGCTTTCTTT
TRBJ2-2,TRBD2,TRBV4-3,NA,CASSQGLAGATGELFF,TGCGCCAGCAGCCAAGGGCTAGCGGGAGCCACCGGGGAGCTGTTTTTT
TRBJ2-7,NA,TRBV2,NA,CASSERGSLIYEQYF,TGTGCCAGCAGTGAACGAGGGTCACTCATCTACGAGCAGTACTTC
TRBJ2-2,TRBD1,TRBV7-2,NA,CASSLTGTGGTGELFF,TGTGCCAGCAGCCTAACCGGGACAGGGGGAACCGGGGAGCTGTTTTTT
TRBJ2-7,TRBD2,TRBV19,NA,CASSITSGDYEQYF,TGTGCCAGTAGTATCACTAGCGGGGATTACGAGCAGTACTTC
TRBJ1-3,NA,TRBV6-1,NA,CASRSGHSGNTIYF,TGTGCCAGCAGGTCGGGACACTCGGGAAACACCATATATTTT
TRBJ2-2,NA,TRBV30,once,CAWSAIIAGELFF,TGTGCCTGGAGCGCAATAATCGCCGGGGAGCTGTTTTTT
TRBJ2-3,TRBD2,TRBV7-2,NA,CASSFRWMSGSGTDTQYF,TGTGCCAGCAGCTTTAGATGGATGAGCGGGAGTGGAACAGATACGCAGTATTTT
TRBJ2-1,NA,TRBV27,NA,CASRVQGYNEQFF,TGTGCCAGCAGGGTACAGGGCTACAATGAGCAGTTCTTC
TRBJ2-1,TRBD2,TRBV7-2,NA,CASRGGGTTYNEQFF,TGTGCCAGCCGGGGCGGGGGTACGACCTACAATGAGCAGTTCTTC
TRBJ1-2,NA,TRBV27,NA,CASSSRRERYGYTF,TGTGCCAGCAGTTCGAGGAGGGAACGGTATGGCTACACCTTC
TRBJ2-7,NA,TRBV28,NA,CASLTSTYEQYF,TGTGCCAGCTTGACAAGCACCTACGAGCAGTACTTC
TRBJ1-2,NA,TRBV20-1,NA,CSASIPGGYTF,TGCAGTGCTAGCATCCCGGGGGGCTACACCTTC
TRBJ2-5,TRBD2,TRBV28,NA,CASSSGGVAGAETQYF,TGTGCCAGCAGTTCGGGCGGGGTAGCGGGAGCGGAGACCCAGTACTTC
TRBJ1-5,TRBD1,TRBV28,few,CASGTGGDNQPQHF,TGTGCCAGCGGCACAGGGGGCGACAATCAGCCCCAGCATTTT
TRBJ2-1,NA,TRBV2,NA,CASSRPGDNEQFF,TGTGCCAGCAGTCGGCCGGGGGATAATGAGCAGTTCTTC
TRBJ2-7,TRBD1,TRBV5-1,NA,CASSSGTGVYEQYF,TGCGCCAGCAGCTCCGGGACAGGGGTCTACGAGCAGTACTTC
TRBJ2-1,NA,TRBV10-3,once,CAIAPRSGHNEQFF,TGTGCCATCGCGCCGAGAAGCGGCCACAATGAGCAGTTCTTC
TRBJ2-2,TRBD2,TRBV19,NA,CASSPLAGGQRAGELFF,TGTGCCAGTAGTCCCCTAGCGGGAGGGCAGAGGGCCGGGGAGCTGTTTTTT
TRBJ1-5,NA,TRBV28,once,CASSLSGIRRFHQPQHF,TGTGCCAGCAGTTTAAGTGGAATCAGGAGGTTTCATCAGCCCCAGCATTTT
TRBJ2-5,TRBD2,TRBV29-1,NA,CSVLGIAGGFLTQETQYF,TGCAGCGTTCTAGGAATAGCGGGAGGTTTCTTAACACAAGAGACCCAGTACTTC
TRBJ1-1,NA,TRBV6-5,NA,CASSYQGTATPAFF,TGTGCCAGCAGTTACCAAGGGACCGCGACCCCAGCTTTCTTT
TRBJ1-2,NA,TRBV6-1,NA,CASSEGTFGGYTF,TGTGCCAGCAGTGAGGGGACTTTTGGTGGCTACACCTTC
TRBJ2-1,NA,TRBV9,NA,CASSVADSSSYNEQFF,TGTGCCAGCAGCGTTGCGGACAGTAGCTCCTACAATGAGCAGTTCTTC
TRBJ2-2,TRBD1,TRBV29-1,NA,CSVGSGTAPNTGELFF,TGCAGCGTTGGCTCTGGGACAGCTCCTAACACCGGGGAGCTGTTTTTT
TRBJ2-2,NA,TRBV21-1,NA,CASSKVGRPYTGELFF,TGTGCCAGCAGCAAAGTTGGGAGGCCCTACACCGGGGAGCTGTTTTTT
TRBJ2-2,NA,TRBV4-3,NA,CASSLQDGRGTGELFF,TGCGCCAGCAGCCTGCAGGACGGACGGGGCACCGGGGAGCTGTTTTTT
TRBJ1-5,NA,TRBV19,NA,CASTEGRELNQPQHF,TGTGCCAGTACCGAGGGCCGGGAATTGAATCAGCCCCAGCATTTT
TRBJ1-4,NA,TRBV5-5,NA,CASSLTGEKLFF,TGTGCCAGCAGCTTAACAGGCGAAAAACTGTTTTTT
TRBJ2-1,TRBD2,TRBV5-1,NA,CASSLDRLAAYNEQFF,TGCGCCAGCAGCTTGGACCGACTAGCGGCGTACAATGAGCAGTTCTTC
TRBJ1-1,NA,TRBV2,NA,CASCSGADPRAFF,TGTGCCAGTTGCTCAGGGGCGGACCCTCGAGCTTTCTTT
TRBJ2-1,TRBD2,TRBV18,NA,CASSPGLAGSNEQFF,TGTGCCAGCTCACCGGGACTAGCGGGATCCAATGAGCAGTTCTTC
TRBJ1-4,NA,TRBV14,NA,CASSQDHSTLNEKLFF,TGTGCCAGCAGCCAAGATCACAGCACTCTTAATGAAAAACTGTTTTTT
TRBJ2-1,TRBD2,TRBV5-1,few,CASSLGIGLAGIFF,TGCGCCAGCAGCTTGGGAATCGGACTAGCGGGAATATTCTTC
TRBJ1-6,NA,TRBV10-3,NA,CAISEPGNNSPLHF,TGTGCCATCAGTGAACCTGGGAATAATTCACCCCTCCACTTT
TRBJ2-5,NA,TRBV27,NA,CASSLKRARGETQYF,TGTGCCAGCAGTTTAAAAAGGGCCCGGGGAGAGACCCAGTACTTC
TRBJ1-1,NA,TRBV30,NA,CAWSPWALGTEAFF,TGTGCCTGGAGCCCGTGGGCCCTGGGGACTGAAGCTTTCTTT
TRBJ2-7,TRBD2,TRBV5-1,NA,CASSSLAGGTYEQYF,TGCGCCAGCAGCTCACTAGCGGGAGGCACCTACGAGCAGTACTTC
TRBJ2-1,NA,TRBV5-6,NA,CASSVGTGIKWQFF,TGTGCCAGCAGCGTAGGGACCGGCATTAAATGGCAGTTCTTC
TRBJ2-5,NA,TRBV5-1,NA,CASSLGQGFGETQYF,TGCGCCAGCAGCTTGGGTCAGGGCTTCGGAGAGACCCAGTACTTC
TRBJ1-4,NA,TRBV5-4,NA,CASSPSGGTNEKLFF,TGTGCCAGCAGCCCATCCGGCGGGACTAATGAAAAACTGTTTTTT
TRBJ2-7,NA,TRBV28,NA,CASSFTQGSSYEQYF,TGTGCCAGCAGTTTTACTCAGGGCAGCTCCTACGAGCAGTACTTC
TRBJ2-3,TRBD2,TRBV9,NA,CASSVSGSRTDTQYF,TGTGCCAGCAGCGTCAGCGGGAGCCGCACAGATACGCAGTATTTT
TRBJ2-2,NA,TRBV6-1,NA,CASSQGRNTGELFF,TGTGCCAGCAGTCAGGGGAGGAACACCGGGGAGCTGTTTTTT
TRBJ2-2,NA,TRBV5-1,NA,CASSLYRFSGELFF,TGCGCCAGCAGCTTGTATCGGTTCTCCGGGGAGCTGTTTTTT
TRBJ2-7,TRBD2,TRBV6-5,once,CASSTIAGGGYEQYF,TGTGCCAGCAGTACTATAGCGGGAGGAGGCTACGAGCAGTACTTC
TRBJ2-7,NA,TRBV19,NA,CASTALRGPSYEQYF,TGTGCCAGTACCGCCTTGAGGGGCCCCTCCTACGAGCAGTACTTC
TRBJ2-5,NA,TRBV7-3,NA,CASSLSLEETQYF,TGTGCCAGCAGCCTCTCTCTCGAAGAGACCCAGTACTTC
TRBJ2-5,TRBD2,TRBV6-5,NA,CASSRAGGPGETQYF,TGTGCCAGCAGCAGAGCGGGAGGGCCGGGGGAGACCCAGTACTTC
TRBJ2-2,TRBD2,TRBV9,NA,CASSVSGSHTGELFF,TGTGCCAGCAGCGTTAGCGGGAGCCACACCGGGGAGCTGTTTTTT
TRBJ2-7,TRBD1,TRBV27,NA,CASSQQGAVRPYEQYF,TGTGCCAGCAGTCAACAGGGGGCGGTTCGCCCCTACGAGCAGTACTTC